The clone carrying this T cell receptor (beta chain) has a count of ten or more. The data belong to a study of T-cell reconstitution after alpha-beta-depleted transplantation in children. Unique molecular identifiers were used in preparing the TCRbeta library. From the PCR reads, TCRdb called clonotypes with MiXCR, one entry per CDR3 protein. The sample has some 50,000 distinct CDR3 sequences, around 9% seen once; the top ten hold 27%. Per germline, CDR1 SGHTA and CDR2 FQGNSA. The CDR3 extends over 17 amino acids. The J segment lost 3 bases and the V segment lost 5 bases, leaving 9 bases of the junction unmatched.

This chain connects TRBV7-2 to TRBJ2-3, with 12 bases lining up with TRBD1. This TCR was recovered from a male patient aged 2-9 years who had a stem cell transplant for chronic granulomatous disease, so the T cells may come from the graft donor. The material sequenced was PBMCs, mostly from graft donor cells, taken 60 days after TCRalphabeta/CD19-depleted stem cell transplant. The CDR3 reads CASSPSLGQGATDTQYF. CDR3 nucleotide sequence: TGTGCCAGCAGCCCCTCCTTGGGACAGGGGGCTACAGATACGCAGTATTTT.